This T cell receptor beta chain was sequenced in a study of blood T cell repertoires in COVID-19. Libraries were prepared by immunoSEQ multiplex PCR; TCRdb keeps only in-frame clonotypes and omits some of them. The table records approximately 250,000 clones, around 90% of them present only once. The CDR3 totals 15 residues. CDR1 LNHNV and CDR2 YYDKDF come from the germline V gene (reference sequence). The ends lost 1 base at V and 2 bases at J; junction bases unmatched: 3. The receptor comes from a woman aged 55-70 years with COVID-19, enrolled during active disease. The source material was peripheral blood. V is TRBV15 and J is TRBJ1-2; 8 bases are a match to TRBD1. Here the CDR3 DNA reads TGTGCCACCAGCAGAGGGACAGGGAAGAACTATGGCTACACCTTC. Translation gives CATSRGTGKNYGYTF.